The 32 T cell receptor beta chains below all came from one sample that was sequenced in a study of blood T cell repertoires in COVID-19 (dated by TCRdb to the early 2020s). Libraries were constructed by the immunoSEQ multiplex PCR assay. What TCRdb holds here is the immuneACCESS table cut down to in-frame rearrangements. Part of the clones is not present; checked against another copy, under half of the missing clones reflect an unresolved V gene, and the others are unexplained. The table for this sample lists about 420,000 clones; 70% to 90% of them were counted only once. Together, the top ten hold about 0.91% of the sample. The sequenced sample was peripheral blood. Receptors were obtained from a man between 18 and 29 years old with COVID-19, enrolled during active disease.

V is TRBV7-5 and J is TRBJ2-1; the table's TRBD1 call for D was not verified on the DNA. TRBV7-5 is noted as a pseudogene. CDR3 length: 15 residues. DNA for the CDR3: TGTGTCAGAAGCTTGTCTACAGGGGTGTTCGATGAGCAGTTCTTC. Its translation is CVRSLSTGVFDEQFF.

The J gene is TRBJ2-7, the V gene TRBV30; TRBD2 matches 7 bases. Germline V gene sequence: CDR1 GTSNPN, CDR2 SVGIG (reference sequence). Trimming at V came to 0 bases and at J to 7 bases, leaving 9 bases not matched to a gene. This CDR3 spans 14 amino acids. CDR3 residues: CAWSVLHLGGEQYF. CDR3 in DNA: TGTGCCTGGAGTGTACTTCATTTGGGGGGGGAGCAGTACTTC.

The genes are TRBV25-1 and TRBJ1-5; possibly TRBD1 for D (5 bases). This CDR3 has 15 amino acids. Germline V lookup: CDR1 MGHDK, CDR2 SYGVNS. V lost 6 bases to trimming and J lost 1 base, with 13 bases between them. The CDR3 protein is CASSRQWRSNQPQHF. In DNA, the CDR3 is TGTGCCAGCAGCCGACAGTGGCGAAGCAATCAGCCCCAGCATTTT.

Points on this clone: This sample includes further DNA sequences coding for the same CDR3. The V and J genes are TRBV18 and TRBJ2-5; D ambiguous. CDR3 length equals 12 residues. The V gene lost 2 bases and the J gene lost 5 bases, with 6 bases spanning the gap. Germline values: CDR1 KGHSH, CDR2 LQKENI. The chain's CDR3 is CASSPSRETQYF. In nucleotides, the CDR3 is TGTGCCAGCTCACCATCGCGGGAGACCCAGTACTTC.

The V and J genes are TRBV7-2 and TRBJ2-1; perhaps TRBD1 as D (6 bases). The CDR3 sequence is 13 residues long. The V end was cut by 5 bases, the J end by 6 bases, with 11 bases between. Germline assignment: CDR1 SGHTA and CDR2 FQGNSA. The CDR3 DNA is TGTGCCAGCAGCAATCGACAGGTCAATGAGCAGTTCTTC. Translated: CASSNRQVNEQFF. Together with reference TRBV7-2 and TRBJ2-1, the CDR3 gives the full variable domain: GAGVSQSPSNKVTEKGKDVELRCDPISGHTALYWYRQSLGQGLEFLIYFQGNSAPDKSGLPSDRFSAERTGGSVSTLTIQRTQQEDSAVYLCASSNRQVNEQFFGPGTRLTVL.

The rearrangement links TRBV27 to TRBJ2-7; D ambiguous. CDR3 size: 14 residues. Germline CDR1 MNHEY, CDR2 SMNVEV (reference sequence). V lost 3 bases and J lost 0, with 9 bases in between. CDR3 loop: CASSFLGSSYEQYF. The DNA for the CDR3 is TGTGCCAGCAGTTTCTTGGGCAGCTCCTACGAGCAGTACTTC.

The CDR3: CASSLGGIREAEAFF. The CDR3 region has the DNA TGTGCCAGCAGCCTCGGGGGCATTCGGGAGGCTGAAGCTTTCTTT. The chain links TRBV3-1 (or the pseudogene TRBV3-2) to TRBJ1-1, with D perhaps TRBD1 (6 bases). The CDR3 has 15 residues. The germline V gene has CDR1 LGHDT and CDR2 YNNKEL (reference sequence). The V and J ends lost 4 bases and 6 bases respectively, with 18 bases between them.

This chain uses TRBV4-1 with TRBJ2-5, with 12 nucleotides matching TRBD2. The CDR3 runs to 17 residues. Germline V CDR1 and CDR2: MGHRA, YSYEKL. Trimming at V came to 4 bases and at J to 1 base, leaving 7 bases not matched to a gene. The CDR3 here is CASSRTSGGRSQETQYF. The CDR3 DNA sequence: TGCGCCAGCAGCCGAACTAGCGGGGGGCGGTCCCAAGAGACCCAGTACTTC.

V is TRBV6-5 and J is TRBJ1-2, with TRBD1 matching 7 bases. CDR1 and CDR2 (germline): MNHEY, SVGAGI. The V and J ends lost 10 bases and 4 bases, in that order; junction bases with no gene match: 9. This CDR3 has 13 residues. Here the CDR3 DNA reads TGTGCCACTCACAACAGGGGATTCTATGGCTACACCTTC. This sequence encodes CATHNRGFYGYTF.

As to this clone: Other DNA variants within this sample encode the same CDR3. The gene calls are TRBV28 and TRBJ2-1, with 7 nucleotides matching TRBD2. The CDR3 is 13 residues long. V gave up 3 bases and J gave up 4 bases; unmatched junction bases: 0. Germline V CDR1 and CDR2: MDHEN, SYDVKM. The CDR3, as DNA: TGTGCCAGCAGTTTGCGGGGGTACAATGAGCAGTTCTTC. Amino acid sequence: CASSLRGYNEQFF.

The chain carries TRBV6-5 and TRBJ2-5; 7 bases are a match to TRBD2. Germline loops: CDR1 MNHEY, CDR2 SVGAGI. With 8 bases clipped from V and 3 bases from J, the junction kept 6 bases outside the gene matches. The CDR3 sequence is 13 residues long. The DNA for the CDR3 is TGTGCCAGCGGATCCAGCGGGGAAGAGACCCAGTACTTC. This sequence encodes CASGSSGEETQYF.

This clone was observed once. The chain uses TRBV6-5 and TRBJ2-5; 13 positions agree with TRBD2. V lost 4 bases, J lost 3 bases, and 2 bases stayed unmatched. This CDR3 is built from 15 residues. Looked up from germline, CDR1 is MNHEY and CDR2 is SVGAGI. For the CDR3, the DNA is TGTGCCAGCAGTTTCGGACTAGCGGGGGAAGAGACCCAGTACTTC. Protein sequence: CASSFGLAGEETQYF.

The chain has TRBV27 and TRBJ2-7, with 7 bases aligning to TRBD1. V shed 3 bases, J shed 5 bases, and the junction held 4 bases outside the gene matches. CDR1 is MNHEY, CDR2 SMNVEV, per germline (reference sequence). The CDR3 consists of 13 residues. The DNA of the CDR3 is TGTGCCAGCAGTTTCGACAGGGCTGACGAGCAGTACTTC. As protein: CASSFDRADEQYF.

The V and J genes are TRBV7-2 and TRBJ2-2; no reliable D call. The CDR3 runs 12 residues. Germline lookup yields CDR1 SGHTA and CDR2 FQGNSA. V was clipped by 1 base and J by 11 bases, with 8 bases between them. The CDR3 region is CASSLDKPELFF. Written as DNA, the CDR3 is TGTGCCAGCAGCTTAGATAAGCCTGAGCTGTTTTTT.

The CDR3 DNA follows: TGTGCCAGCATGGGCTTTCCTACCTACGAGCAGTACTTC. This sequence encodes CASMGFPTYEQYF. The chain has TRBV6-5 and TRBJ2-7; unclear D gene. The CDR3 contains 13 residues. The germline V gene has CDR1 MNHEY and CDR2 SVGAGI. The V and J ends lost 7 bases and 2 bases respectively, with 12 bases between them.

Here the CDR3 reads CSVRDRTMNTEAFF. CDR3 bases: TGCAGCGTCCGGGACAGGACTATGAACACTGAAGCTTTCTTT. This chain connects TRBV29-1 to TRBJ1-1; 8 bases agree with TRBD1. J lost 0 bases, V lost 6 bases, and 6 bases had no gene match. This CDR3 comprises 14 residues. CDR1 and CDR2 from the germline V gene are SQVTM and ANQGSEA. Drawing the rest from reference TRBV29-1 and TRBJ1-1, the complete variable domain is SAVISQKPSRDICQRGTSLTIQCQVDSQVTMMFWYRQQPGQSLTLIATANQGSEATYESGFVIDKFPISRPNLTFSTLTVSNMSPEDSSIYLCSVRDRTMNTEAFFGQGTRLTVV.

The genes are TRBV19 and TRBJ1-2, with D maybe TRBD1 (6 bases). This CDR3 spans 15 amino acids. Trimming left V 5 bases short and J 0 bases short, with 13 bases between. Germline CDR1 LNHDA, CDR2 SQIVND (reference sequence). The CDR3 bases are TGTGCCAGTAGTGCCTGGGACACCCCTAACTATGGCTACACCTTC. Translation: CASSAWDTPNYGYTF.

The chain is built from TRBV6-5 and TRBJ1-5; no definite D call. Germline V gene data show CDR1 as MNHEY and CDR2 as SVGAGI. With 0 bases removed from V and 4 bases from J, the gap between germline ends came to 4 bases. CDR3 size: 13 residues. The CDR3 region is CASSYSANQPQHF. CDR3 coding DNA: TGTGCCAGCAGTTACTCTGCGAATCAGCCCCAGCATTTT.

The chain links TRBV7-8 to TRBJ1-2; TRBD1 is a possible D gene (5 bases). Per the germline V gene, CDR1 is SGHVS and CDR2 is FQNEAQ. The CDR3 runs 16 residues. V was trimmed by 0 bases and J by 2 bases, leaving 13 bases between them. This CDR3 is CASSLALSGRNYGYTF. CDR3 bases: TGTGCCAGCAGCTTAGCGCTTTCAGGGAGGAACTATGGCTACACCTTC.

In DNA form, the CDR3 reads TGTGCCAGTAGTATCGAACGGTATAGCAATCAGCCCCAGCATTTT. It is translated as CASSIERYSNQPQHF. The genes are TRBV19 and TRBJ1-5; D is unresolved. Trimming took 3 bases from V and 0 from J, leaving 9 bases between them. From germline, CDR1 is LNHDA and CDR2 SQIVND (reference sequence). The CDR3 extends over 15 amino acids.

The chain has TRBV25-1 and TRBJ2-1; TRBD1 might be the D (6 bases). V lost 5 bases to trimming and J lost 4 bases, with 15 bases between them. Germline values: CDR1 MGHDK, CDR2 SYGVNS. The CDR3 contains 15 residues. CDR3 DNA sequence: TGTGCCAGCAGTCGAGACCTGGGGGCATACAATGAGCAGTTCTTC. Its translation: CASSRDLGAYNEQFF. Full variable domain (missing parts from reference TRBV25-1 and TRBJ2-1): EADIYQTPRYLVIGTGKKITLECSQTMGHDKMYWYQQDPGMELHLIHYSYGVNSTEKGDLSSESTVSRIRTEHFPLTLESARPSHTSQYLCASSRDLGAYNEQFFGPGTRLTVL.

This clone was found once. This chain links TRBV2 with TRBJ2-1; 12 bases align to TRBD2. Germline CDR1 reads SNHLY; CDR2 reads FYNNEI. After removal of 6 bases from V and 6 bases from J, the junction contained 3 bases not matched to a gene. This CDR3 region has 14 residues. The CDR3 protein is CASRRGLAGNEQFF. As DNA, the CDR3 is TGTGCCAGCAGACGGGGACTAGCGGGCAATGAGCAGTTCTTC. Supplemented by reference TRBV2 and TRBJ2-1, the full variable domain reads EPEVTQTPSHQVTQMGQEVILRCVPISNHLYFYWYRQILGQKVEFLVSFYNNEISEKSEIFDDQFSVERPDGSNFTLKIRSTKLEDSAMYFCASRRGLAGNEQFFGPGTRLTVL.

This clone came up a few times. The chain combines TRBV20-1 with TRBJ2-5; tentatively, D is TRBD1 (7 bases). The CDR3 has 13 residues. The V gene lost 6 bases and the J gene lost 5 bases, with 16 bases spanning the gap. Germline V CDR1 and CDR2: DFQATT, SNEGSKA (reference sequence). This CDR3 is CSASLEGAETQYF. CDR3 coding DNA: TGCAGTGCGAGTTTGGAGGGGGCTGAGACCCAGTACTTC.

The chain couples TRBV2 to TRBJ2-5, with 15 bases aligning to TRBD2. Unmatched junction bases numbered 1, after V lost 4 bases and J lost 4 bases. Germline CDR1 SNHLY, CDR2 FYNNEI. The CDR3 has 15 residues. CDR3 amino acids: CASSGTSGRVETQYF. CDR3 DNA: TGTGCCAGCAGTGGGACTAGCGGGAGGGTAGAGACCCAGTACTTC.

This clone was detected many times. This sequence joins TRBV10-2 and TRBJ2-3; a weak D match, TRBD2 (6 bases). V gave up 6 bases and J gave up 4 bases, with 17 bases separating them. This CDR3 has 15 amino acids. The V gene's germline CDR1 is WSHSY and CDR2 SAAADI. As DNA, the CDR3 is TGCGCCAGCAGGGACGCGTTCGCGGGGTCAGATACGCAGTATTTT. This gives the protein CASRDAFAGSDTQYF.

The chain combines TRBV27 with TRBJ2-1; 14 bases fit TRBD2. There are 14 residues in the CDR3. Germline values: CDR1 MNHEY, CDR2 SMNVEV (reference sequence). The V segment lost 5 bases and the J segment 9 bases; nucleotides outside the gene matches: 3. This CDR3 is CASSPGLAGAEQFF. CDR3 DNA: TGTGCCAGCAGTCCGGGACTAGCGGGAGCTGAGCAGTTCTTC.

This chain joins TRBV11-2 and TRBJ1-2; TRBD1 is a possible D gene (5 bases). This CDR3 comprises 15 residues. The V and J ends lost 5 bases and 9 bases respectively, with 22 bases between them. Germline V gives CDR1 SGHAT, CDR2 FQNNGV. For the CDR3, the DNA is TGTGCCAGCAGCCCCCCCGGGACTGCAACTATGAGCTACACCTTC. Translating it yields CASSPPGTATMSYTF. Looking up the rest from reference TRBV11-2 and TRBJ1-2 gives the full variable domain: EAGVAQSPRYKIIEKRQSVAFWCNPISGHATLYWYQQILGQGPKLLIQFQNNGVVDDSQLPKDRFSAERLKGVDSTLKIQPAKLEDSAVYLCASSPPGTATMSYTFGSGTRLTVV.

The chain carries TRBV18 and TRBJ2-1; possible D gene TRBD2, 6 bases. The germline gives CDR1 KGHSH, CDR2 LQKENI. CDR3 size: 14 residues. V was cut by 2 bases and J by 5 bases, with 10 bases left in between. CDR3 coding DNA: TGTGCCAGCTCACCAGTGGGCGGGGACAATGAGCAGTTCTTC. Translating gives CASSPVGGDNEQFF.

The J gene is TRBJ1-4, the V gene TRBV5-1, with D maybe TRBD1 (5 bases). Trimming took 0 bases from V and 3 from J, leaving 6 bases between them. The length of the CDR3 is 14 residues. The germline V gene encodes CDR1 SGHRS and CDR2 YFSETQ. This CDR3 reads CASSLGTSNEKLFF. The CDR3 nucleotides are TGCGCCAGCAGCTTGGGGACATCTAATGAAAAACTGTTTTTT.

V and J are TRBV7-9 and TRBJ2-7; weak D call: TRBD2 (5 bases). Looked up from germline, CDR1 is SEHNR and CDR2 is FQNEAQ (reference sequence). Trimming stripped 5 bases from V and 5 bases from J, with 22 bases between. CDR3 size: 16 residues. The CDR3 is CASSPPFRGNTHEQYF. The CDR3 region has the DNA TGTGCCAGCAGCCCCCCGTTCAGAGGGAACACCCACGAGCAGTACTTC.

The genes are TRBV11-3 and TRBJ2-7, with D possibly being TRBD2 (5 bases). The CDR3 has 11 amino acids. The germline V and J ends were trimmed by 4 bases and 4 bases, with 5 bases remaining between them. From germline, CDR1 is SGHNT and CDR2 YENEEA. The CDR3 region is CASSSGYEQYF. For the CDR3, the DNA is TGTGCCAGCAGCTCGGGATACGAGCAGTACTTC.

The chain links TRBV16 to TRBJ1-6, with TRBD1 as a possible D gene (5 bases). V gave up 0 bases and J gave up 7 bases, with 10 bases separating them. Germline V gives CDR1 KGHSY, CDR2 FQNENV. The length of the CDR3 is 15 residues. This CDR3 reads CASSQSSAGNSPLHF. Here the CDR3 DNA reads TGTGCCAGCAGCCAATCGTCGGCAGGGAATTCACCCCTCCACTTT.